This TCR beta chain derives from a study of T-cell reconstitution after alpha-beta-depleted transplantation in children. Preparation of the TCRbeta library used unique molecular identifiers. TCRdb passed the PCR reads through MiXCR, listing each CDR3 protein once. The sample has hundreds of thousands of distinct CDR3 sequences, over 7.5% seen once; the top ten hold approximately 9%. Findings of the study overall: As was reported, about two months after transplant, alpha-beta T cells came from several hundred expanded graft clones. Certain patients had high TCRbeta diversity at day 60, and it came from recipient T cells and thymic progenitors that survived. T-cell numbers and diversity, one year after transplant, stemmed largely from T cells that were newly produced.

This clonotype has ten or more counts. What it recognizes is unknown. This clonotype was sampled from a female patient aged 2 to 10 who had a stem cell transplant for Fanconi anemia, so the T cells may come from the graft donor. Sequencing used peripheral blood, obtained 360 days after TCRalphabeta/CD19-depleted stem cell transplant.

CDR3 DNA sequence: TGTGCCAGCAGCCAAGGTGTCAAAAACATTCAGTACTTC. Translation: CASSQGVKNIQYF. The chain is built from TRBV4-2 and TRBJ2-4; D call uncertain. CDR1 is LGHNA and CDR2 is YNFKEQ in the germline V gene. Trimming removed 1 base at V and 3 bases at J, with 4 bases between. The CDR3 totals 13 residues.